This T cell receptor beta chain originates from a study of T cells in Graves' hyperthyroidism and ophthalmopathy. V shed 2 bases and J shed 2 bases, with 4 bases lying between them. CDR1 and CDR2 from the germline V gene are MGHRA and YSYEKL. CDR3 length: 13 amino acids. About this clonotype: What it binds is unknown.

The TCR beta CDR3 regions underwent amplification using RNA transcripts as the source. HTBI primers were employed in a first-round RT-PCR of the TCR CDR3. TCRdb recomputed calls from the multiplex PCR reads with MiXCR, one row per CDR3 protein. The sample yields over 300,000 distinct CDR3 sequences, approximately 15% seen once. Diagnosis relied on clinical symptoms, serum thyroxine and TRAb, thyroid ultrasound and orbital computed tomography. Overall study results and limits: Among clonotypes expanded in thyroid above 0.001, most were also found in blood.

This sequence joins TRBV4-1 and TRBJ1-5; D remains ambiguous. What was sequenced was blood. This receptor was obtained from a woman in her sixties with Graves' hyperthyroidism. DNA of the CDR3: TGCGCCAGCAGCCAAATCCGCAATCAGCCCCAGCATTTT. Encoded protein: CASSQIRNQPQHF.